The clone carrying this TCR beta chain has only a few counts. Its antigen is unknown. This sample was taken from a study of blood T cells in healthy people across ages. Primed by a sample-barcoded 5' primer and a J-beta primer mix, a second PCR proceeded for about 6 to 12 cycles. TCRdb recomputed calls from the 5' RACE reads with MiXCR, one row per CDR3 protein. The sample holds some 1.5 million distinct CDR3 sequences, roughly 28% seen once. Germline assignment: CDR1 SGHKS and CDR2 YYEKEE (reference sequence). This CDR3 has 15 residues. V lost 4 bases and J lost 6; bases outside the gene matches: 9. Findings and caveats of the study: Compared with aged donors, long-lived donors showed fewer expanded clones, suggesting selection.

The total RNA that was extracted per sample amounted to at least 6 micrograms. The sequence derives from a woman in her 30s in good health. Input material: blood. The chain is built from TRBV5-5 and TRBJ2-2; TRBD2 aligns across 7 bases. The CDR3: CASSQLALGAGELFF. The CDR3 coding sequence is TGTGCCAGCAGCCAACTAGCGCTCGGGGCCGGGGAGCTGTTTTTT.